The 14 T cell receptor beta chains in this list originate from one sample, sequenced in a study of T cells in Graves' hyperthyroidism and ophthalmopathy (dated by TCRdb to about 2019). Libraries were prepared through multiplex PCR. The run used an Illumina HiSeq 2000. TCR beta CDR3 regions were amplified from RNA transcripts. The first round of RT-PCR for the TCR CDR3 was performed with the HTBI primer set and the Qiagen OneStep RT-PCR kit. The public reads were reprocessed in TCRdb via fastp at Q25 and MiXCR, keeping in-frame beta chains. Under each unique CDR3 protein, matching rows form one entry showing the most common genes and DNA. The sample includes almost 600,000 distinct CDR3 sequences, with more than 11% observed a single time. Of the sample, less than 6% is held by the ten largest clones. Sequencing input: blood. These receptors all stem from a woman younger than 45 with Graves' hyperthyroidism that later progressed to Graves' ophthalmopathy.

In its sample, this clonotype was seen a few times. This rearrangement joins TRBV28 to TRBJ2-1; 7 nucleotides align to TRBD2. CDR1 is MDHEN and CDR2 is SYDVKM in the germline V gene. Trimming took 0 bases from V and 10 from J; bases not matched to a gene: 6. The CDR3 is 14 amino acids. CDR3 region: CASSLWGGPGEQFF. The CDR3 region has the DNA TGTGCCAGCAGTTTATGGGGAGGGCCAGGGGAGCAGTTCTTC.

This clonotype was recorded many times. The V gene is TRBV4-1, the J gene TRBJ2-7; TRBD1 or TRBD2 may be the D gene (6 bases each). The CDR3 is 17 amino acids. Trimming shortened V by 0 bases and J by 1 base, and 16 bases separated the two germline ends. From germline, CDR1 is MGHRA and CDR2 YSYEKL. The CDR3 spells CASSQEPTEGGSYEQYF. The DNA of the CDR3 is TGCGCCAGCAGCCAAGAGCCGACAGAAGGGGGGTCCTACGAGCAGTACTTC.

This clonotype was counted ten times or more. CDR3 bases: TGTGCCAGCAGTGAAGCAAGTAGGGGGCTATCCTACGAGCAGTACTTC. It specifies CASSEASRGLSYEQYF. The V and J genes are TRBV2 and TRBJ2-7, with 7 bases that match TRBD1. The CDR3 covers 16 residues. CDR1 and CDR2 from the germline V gene are SNHLY and FYNNEI. Unmatched junction bases numbered 6, after V lost 0 bases and J lost 1 base.

This clonotype was picked up a small number of times. The V and J genes are TRBV4-1 and TRBJ2-1, with 11 bases aligning to TRBD2. The CDR3 spans 15 residues. In germline, CDR1 is MGHRA, CDR2 YSYEKL. Losses at the gene ends were 8 bases for V and 2 bases for J; bases not matched to a gene: 5. CDR3 bases: TGCGCCAGCCTGAAGACTAGCGGGACCTACAATGAGCAGTTCTTC. It yields the protein CASLKTSGTYNEQFF.

This clonotype was recorded at least ten times. The J gene is TRBJ1-2, the V gene TRBV2; D perhaps matches TRBD1 (5 bases). V lost 6 bases to trimming and J lost 4 bases, with 15 bases between them. From germline, CDR1 is SNHLY and CDR2 FYNNEI. The CDR3 is 14 amino acids. CDR3 in amino acids: CASSLQVAAYGYTF. CDR3 nucleotides: TGTGCCAGCAGCCTACAGGTTGCCGCCTATGGCTACACCTTC.

Note on this clonotype: A read error may explain this, as a much larger clone is one base away. The chain carries TRBV3-1 and TRBJ1-6; perhaps TRBD1 as D (6 bases). This CDR3 is 15 amino acids long. The germline gives CDR1 LGHDT, CDR2 YNNKEL (reference sequence). Trimming shortened V by 5 bases and J by 8 bases, and 16 bases separated the two germline ends. The CDR3 sequence is CASSSGQLYDSPLHF. The CDR3 DNA is TGTGCCAGCAGCAGCGGACAGCTTTATGATTCACCCCTCCACTTT.

This clonotype was observed many times. The rearrangement joins TRBV27 to TRBJ2-5; 8 nucleotides align to TRBD2. CDR3 size: 13 residues. Germline V gives CDR1 MNHEY, CDR2 SMNVEV (reference sequence). V lost 5 bases to trimming and J lost 4 bases; unmatched junction nucleotides: 3. In DNA form, the CDR3 reads TGTGCCAGCAGTGGAGCGGGAGCAGAGACCCAGTACTTC. Encoded protein: CASSGAGAETQYF.

This clonotype was recorded many times. The chain carries TRBV28 and TRBJ2-7; TRBD1 might be the D (6 bases). Germline CDR1 MDHEN, CDR2 SYDVKM. The CDR3 has 13 residues. Trimming left V 2 bases short and J 4 bases short, with 9 bases between. The CDR3 loop is CASSLLGGYEQYF. The CDR3 DNA follows: TGTGCCAGCAGTTTACTAGGGGGTTACGAGCAGTACTTC.

A single count supports this clonotype. This sequence joins TRBV12-3 or TRBV12-4 and TRBJ2-7, with 12 nucleotides matching TRBD2. The trim removed 6 bases at V and 6 bases at J, leaving 12 bases unmatched. This CDR3 has 16 residues. CDR3 sequence (DNA): TGTGCCAGCAGAGAACTAGCGGGGGGCCGATCGGGCGAGCAGTACTTC. It is translated as CASRELAGGRSGEQYF.

In its sample, this clonotype was seen many times. The chain carries TRBV14 and TRBJ1-3; weak D call: TRBD1 (6 bases). The CDR3 has 17 residues. The germline V and J ends were trimmed by 0 bases and 0 bases, with 12 bases remaining between them. Germline V lookup: CDR1 SGHDN, CDR2 FVKESK. The CDR3 loop is CASSQDLLTGSGNTIYF. Here the CDR3 DNA reads TGTGCCAGCAGCCAAGATCTTCTGACAGGCTCTGGAAACACCATATATTTT.

The table lists this clonotype with many counts. The DNA is left out, because the CDR3 cannot be placed on it with certainty; the CDR3 is given as TCRdb lists it. The chain is built from TRBV2 and TRBJ2-7; the DNA was not compared with TRBD1, the D call given in the table. The CDR3 is 14 amino acids in total, end residues counted. Per germline, CDR1 SNHLY and CDR2 FYNNEI. CDR3 sequence: CASSTSTGSYEQYF.

This clonotype was detected a few times. This chain joins TRBV6-2 or TRBV6-3 and TRBJ1-5; D remains unclear. The V gene's germline CDR1 is MNHEY and CDR2 SVGEGT. The CDR3 contains 14 residues. Trimming removed 2 bases from V and 5 bases from J, with 10 bases in between. In DNA form, the CDR3 reads TGTGCCAGCAGTTACAACCCGAGGGATCAGCCCCAGCATTTT. This codes for CASSYNPRDQPQHF.

The rearrangement joins TRBV4-3 to TRBJ2-7; TRBD2 matches at 10 bases. Germline lookup yields CDR1 LGHNA and CDR2 YSLEER. The ends lost 0 bases at V and 5 bases at J; junction bases unmatched: 4. The CDR3 covers 15 residues. The CDR3 spells CASSQDPSGSDEQYF. The CDR3 region has the DNA TGCGCCAGCAGCCAAGACCCTAGCGGGAGTGACGAGCAGTACTTC.

Regarding this clonotype: This clone may be a read error of a much larger clone one base away. V and J are TRBV11-2 and TRBJ2-1; the D gene is possibly TRBD2 (7 bases). CDR1 is SGHAT and CDR2 is FQNNGV in the germline V gene. The length of the CDR3 is 15 residues. CDR3 sequence: CASSLAGGGGNEQCF. CDR3 sequence (DNA): TGTGCCAGCAGCTTAGCCGGGGGAGGGGGGAATGAGCAGTGCTTC.